This TCR beta chain appears in the sequencing data of a study of Ad26.COV2.S vaccination and SARS-CoV-2 variants. Method: immunoSEQ multiplex PCR; TCRdb's copy keeps in-frame clones and lacks some. The sample shows approximately 500,000 clones, around nine tenths of them seen only once. Regarding treatment: roughly 20 received Ad26.COV2.S at low or high dose, single or two shots; several received placebo; per-sample allocation not given. Vaccine and placebo recipients were sampled on day 63 after the first injection. Of note for this clone: Its antigen is unknown.

Germline CDR1 and CDR2: MNHEY and SMNVEV (reference sequence). The V and J ends lost 6 bases and 7 bases, in that order; junction bases with no gene match: 12. This CDR3 region has 18 residues. Study observations and caveats: Once vaccination had occurred, spike-specific CD8+ and CD4+ T cell responses reportedly showed substantial breadth.

The clonotype originates from a person between 18 and 60 years old who received the Ad26.COV2.S COVID-19 vaccine or a placebo. This sample comprised peripheral blood, obtained in a trial of Ad26.COV2.S vaccine versus placebo. The rearrangement joins TRBV27 to TRBJ2-1; the match to TRBD2 covers 16 bases. CDR3 protein: CASREIGTSGRGWNEQFF. Written as DNA, the CDR3 is TGTGCCAGCAGGGAAATAGGGACTAGCGGGAGGGGTTGGAATGAGCAGTTCTTC.